Each of the 4 T cell receptor beta chains below was sequenced from the same sample in a study of cytomegalovirus exposure and HLA in healthy donors (dated by TCRdb to 2015 to 2018). The receptor library was made with the immunoSEQ multiplex PCR assay. The multiplex PCR relied on a mix of 60 forward primers for TCR Vbeta segments and 13 reverse primers for TCR Jbeta segments. As stored in TCRdb, this immuneACCESS dataset retains in-frame rearrangements with V and J assigned. A fraction of the clones does not appear; measured against another copy, unresolved V genes explain less than half of the discrepancy, and the remainder lacks a known reason. Here the sample has about 99,000 clones; about three quarters occur a single time. The top ten clonotypes cover roughly 6% of the sample. What was sequenced was PBMCs. The receptors originated from a man aged 55 to 70 in good health and CMV-seropositive.

The chain has TRBV5-1 and TRBJ1-2, with TRBD1 as a possible D gene (5 bases). The V gene's germline CDR1 is SGHRS and CDR2 YFSETQ. Deletions cut 5 bases from V and 4 bases from J, with 15 bases between. The CDR3 spans 14 residues. Here the CDR3 reads CASSYNSGGYGYTF. Written as DNA, the CDR3 is TGCGCCAGCAGTTACAATTCGGGGGGCTATGGCTACACCTTC. Combining the CDR3 with reference TRBV5-1 and TRBJ1-2 gives the whole variable domain KAGVTQTPRYLIKTRGQQVTLSCSPISGHRSVSWYQQTPGQGLQFLFEYFSETQRNKGNFPGRFSGRQFSNSRSEMNVSTLELGDSALYLCASSYNSGGYGYTFGSGTRLTVV.

By frequency in the sample, this clone is medium-sized (0.01 to 0.1%). The chain has TRBV2 and TRBJ1-5; no definite D call. Germline CDR1 is SNHLY and CDR2 is FYNNEI. Between the trimmed V and J ends, which lost 2 bases and 0 bases, there was a span of 11 bases. This CDR3 region has 16 residues. The CDR3 DNA follows: TGTGCCAGCAGTGAACTTGGCCTTTTTAGCAATCAGCCCCAGCATTTT. Protein sequence: CASSELGLFSNQPQHF.

The V and J genes are TRBV9 and TRBJ1-2; the match to TRBD1 covers 7 bases. The ends lost 0 bases at V and 6 bases at J; junction bases unmatched: 5. The CDR3 has 14 amino acids. Germline V CDR1 and CDR2: SGDLS, YYNGEE. CDR3 in DNA: TGTGCCAGCAGCGTAGCGACAGGGAGGCATGGCTACACCTTC. It is translated as CASSVATGRHGYTF.

J is TRBJ1-2 and V is TRBV5-8; D call uncertain. The CDR3 has 13 residues. V lost 0 bases to trimming and J lost 2 bases, with 5 bases between them. In germline, CDR1 is SGHTS, CDR2 YDEGEE. The CDR3 DNA follows: TGTGCCAGCAGCTTGGTCCAGAACTATGGCTACACCTTC. It translates to CASSLVQNYGYTF.